This record concerns one TCR beta chain sequence. The data originate from a study of blood T cell repertoires in COVID-19. The Seattle site enrolled patients during active infection and followed them longitudinally. This CDR3 has 14 residues. Germline values: CDR1 SGHKS, CDR2 YYEKEE (reference sequence). Using immunoSEQ multiplex PCR, the repertoire was profiled, and TCRdb retains in-frame clones only, with some absent. The sample consists of some 290,000 clones, nearly 90% of them appearing once. Sequencing input: peripheral blood. The V and J genes are TRBV5-5 and TRBJ1-3, with no clear D. The clonotype originates from a woman aged 40 to 50 with COVID-19, enrolled during active disease. Written as DNA, the CDR3 is TGTGCTTCCGAAATCGCACTCTCTGGAAACACCATATATTTT. This translates into CASEIALSGNTIYF. Full variable domain (remainder filled in from reference TRBV5-5 and TRBJ1-3): DAGVTQSPTHLIKTRGQQVTLRCSPISGHKSVSWYQQVLGQGPQFIFQYYEKEERGRGNFPDRFSARQFPNYSSELNVNALLLGDSALYLCASEIALSGNTIYFGEGSWLTVV.